Listed here are 9 T cell receptor beta chains from one sample, sequenced in a study of T cells after yellow fever vaccination. TCRdb recomputed calls from the 5' RACE reads with MiXCR, one row per CDR3 protein. Of some 390,000 distinct CDR3 sequences listed, 6.2% are singletons. The material sequenced was PBMCs, taken 5 days after the yellow fever booster vaccination. These receptor sequences come from a man between 25 and 39 years old who received the YFV17D yellow fever vaccine.

The chain joins TRBV11-1 to TRBJ1-1, with D unresolved. V was shortened by 2 bases and J by 1 base, with 20 bases between the two germline ends. CDR1 and CDR2 from the germline V gene are SGHAT and FQDESV (reference sequence). The CDR3 runs 18 residues. The CDR3 DNA reads as TGTGCCAGCAGCTTACGCAGCCGCGGGCCGGGGAGGAACACTGAAGCTTTCTTT. Residues: CASSLRSRGPGRNTEAFF.

The chain links TRBV7-2 to TRBJ2-7, with D possibly called TRBD1 or TRBD2 (5 bases each). Germline assignment: CDR1 SGHTA and CDR2 FQGNSA. Trimming cost V 4 bases and J 6 bases, with 16 bases left between them. There are 14 residues in the CDR3. CDR3 coding DNA: TGTGCCAGCAGCTCCCGGGACGGACGCCGCGAGCAGTACTTC. It encodes CASSSRDGRREQYF.

The J gene is TRBJ2-3, the V gene TRBV29-1; D gene unclear. The CDR3 covers 14 residues. Per germline, CDR1 SQVTM and CDR2 ANQGSEA. V was pared by 6 bases and J by 5 bases, with 18 bases between. In DNA, the CDR3 is TGCAGCGTGGCCGCCTGGAGTGGGGAAGATACGCAGTATTTT. It is translated as CSVAAWSGEDTQYF.

V gene TRBV20-1 combines with J gene TRBJ2-4; D not certain. This CDR3 has 14 amino acids. Deletions cut 2 bases from V and 7 bases from J, with 15 bases between. Germline lookup yields CDR1 DFQATT and CDR2 SNEGSKA (reference sequence). The CDR3 coding sequence is TGCAGTGCTAGACAGACCCTAAACGGGAACATTCAGTACTTC. Translation gives CSARQTLNGNIQYF.

This clonotype was seen many times. The rearrangement links TRBV6-5 to TRBJ1-1, with 7 positions matching TRBD1. With V trimmed by 5 bases and J by 11 bases, 14 bases remained unmatched. The germline gives CDR1 MNHEY, CDR2 SVGAGI. This CDR3 region has 14 residues. The CDR3 DNA reads TGTGCCAGCAGTACCACGAGACAGGGTAGTTTTGCTTTCTTT. This codes for CASSTTRQGSFAFF.

The chain joins TRBV29-1 to TRBJ2-5; weak D call: TRBD1 (6 bases). From germline, CDR1 is SQVTM and CDR2 ANQGSEA. Trimming stripped 0 bases from V and 5 bases from J, with 16 bases between. This CDR3 is built from 15 residues. CDR3 DNA sequence: TGCAGCGTTGAAGAAACAGGGACGCAGCTCGAGACCCAGTACTTC. Its protein product is CSVEETGTQLETQYF.

The chain links TRBV6-2 or TRBV6-3 to TRBJ2-1, with D possibly being TRBD2 (6 bases). CDR1 and CDR2 from the germline V gene are MNHEY and SVGEGT. This CDR3 is built from 12 residues. Trimming pared 6 bases from V and 12 bases from J, leaving 15 bases between. The CDR3 DNA sequence: TGTGCCAGCAGAACTTGGGGGGATGTGCAGTTCTTC. This translates into CASRTWGDVQFF.

A few counts support this clonotype. The chain combines TRBV7-2 with TRBJ1-5; no definite D call. Trimming stripped 3 bases from V and 4 bases from J, with 4 bases between. The germline V gene encodes CDR1 SGHTA and CDR2 FQGNSA. CDR3 length: 12 residues. The CDR3 reads CASSLYNQPQHF. DNA for the CDR3: TGTGCCAGCAGCTTGTATAATCAGCCCCAGCATTTT.

This clonotype showed up just a few times. The rearrangement joins TRBV20-1 to TRBJ2-1; D call uncertain. V lost 7 bases and J 5 bases, leaving 9 bases between the germline ends. CDR3 size: 11 residues. Germline CDR1 is DFQATT and CDR2 is SNEGSKA (reference sequence). The CDR3 nucleotides are TGCAGTGTGTACTCGAACAATGAGCAGTTCTTC. Protein sequence: CSVYSNNEQFF.